The next 29 T cell receptor beta chains were all read from a single sample in a study of blood T cell repertoires in COVID-19. The assay was immunoSEQ multiplex PCR, and TCRdb's table has in-frame clones only and misses some. The sample lists 200,000 to 250,000 clones, around 86% occurring once. The material sequenced was peripheral blood. The receptor set was obtained from a woman in her seventies with active or convalescent COVID-19.

The rearrangement joins TRBV3-1 (or the pseudogene TRBV3-2) to TRBJ1-3; D is possibly TRBD1 (6 bases). The CDR3 totals 16 residues. With 2 bases removed from V and 0 bases from J, the gap between germline ends came to 11 bases. Germline V CDR1 and CDR2: LGHDT, YNNKEL (reference sequence). The CDR3 nucleotides are TGTGCCAGCAGCCAAAACTCAGGGGCCTCTGGAAACACCATATATTTT. Translated: CASSQNSGASGNTIYF.

This chain links TRBV4-3 with TRBJ2-2, with D tentatively TRBD1 (5 bases). The CDR3 spans 16 residues. Trimming stripped 1 base from V and 1 base from J, with 10 bases between. The V gene's germline CDR1 is LGHNA and CDR2 YSLEER. In nucleotides, the CDR3 is TGCGCCAGCAGCCAAGGACAGACCCAGAACACCGGGGAGCTGTTTTTT. This codes for CASSQGQTQNTGELFF.

The rearrangement links TRBV7-9 to TRBJ1-6, with TRBD1 matching 8 bases. Looked up from germline, CDR1 is SEHNR and CDR2 is FQNEAQ (reference sequence). This CDR3 region has 14 residues. Trimming took 5 bases from V and 8 from J; bases not matched to a gene: 5. CDR3 sequence (DNA): TGTGCCAGCAGCCCAGGGGGCAGGGATTCACCCCTCCACTTT. It specifies CASSPGGRDSPLHF.

The chain carries TRBV4-3 and TRBJ1-4, with TRBD1 matching 7 bases. Losses at the gene ends were 3 bases for V and 4 bases for J; bases not matched to a gene: 8. The length of the CDR3 is 16 residues. CDR1 and CDR2 (germline): LGHNA, YSLEER. CDR3 protein: CASSQTGTSINEKLFF. DNA for the CDR3: TGCGCCAGCAGCCAGACAGGGACCTCCATTAATGAAAAACTGTTTTTT.

The V call is TRBV10-3, the J call TRBJ1-1; a possible D gene is TRBD1 (6 bases). The V end was cut by 11 bases, the J end by 2 bases, with 18 bases between. The CDR3 spans 14 residues. Germline loops: CDR1 ENHRY, CDR2 SYGVKD. CDR3 in DNA: TGTGCCGCCTCGTGGCAGGGGAGTAACACTGAAGCTTTCTTT. Translating gives CAASWQGSNTEAFF.

This clone is a singleton in its sample. The chain links TRBV15 to TRBJ1-2; TRBD1 matches at 8 bases. The germline CDR1 and CDR2 sequences are LNHNV and YYDKDF (reference sequence). Trimming removed 1 base from V and 8 bases from J; junction bases left unmatched: 6. This CDR3 region has 14 residues. CDR3 residues: CATSRGQGAGGYTF. CDR3 DNA sequence: TGTGCCACCAGCAGAGGGCAGGGGGCGGGAGGCTACACCTTC.

The V call is TRBV11-2, the J call TRBJ1-2; D is unclear. Per germline, CDR1 SGHAT and CDR2 FQNNGV. The CDR3 has 13 residues. Trimming took 5 bases from V and 3 from J, leaving 10 bases between them. CDR3: CASSPLTDYGYTF. The CDR3 DNA reads TGTGCCAGCAGCCCTCTAACCGACTATGGCTACACCTTC. Using reference TRBV11-2 and TRBJ1-2 for the parts outside the CDR3, the full variable domain is EAGVAQSPRYKIIEKRQSVAFWCNPISGHATLYWYQQILGQGPKLLIQFQNNGVVDDSQLPKDRFSAERLKGVDSTLKIQPAKLEDSAVYLCASSPLTDYGYTFGSGTRLTVV.

The rearrangement links TRBV6-6 to TRBJ1-3; D is unclear. Germline V gene data show CDR1 as MNHNY and CDR2 as SVGAGI (reference sequence). Trimming left V 4 bases short and J 8 bases short, with 15 bases between. The CDR3 contains 14 residues. The CDR3 DNA sequence: TGTGCCAGCAGTTCGGTCAGCGGCTCAGACACCATATATTTT. Its protein is CASSSVSGSDTIYF.

The V and J genes are TRBV27 and TRBJ1-2; TRBD1 agrees at 8 bases. The germline gives CDR1 MNHEY, CDR2 SMNVEV (reference sequence). The CDR3 contains 15 residues. V dropped 5 bases and J dropped 1; count of bases not matched to a gene: 6. CDR3 nucleotide sequence: TGTGCCAGCAGTCTGGTCAGGGGGCTTAACTATGGCTACACCTTC. Protein: CASSLVRGLNYGYTF.

V usage is TRBV5-5 and J usage is TRBJ1-6; D remains unclear. The CDR3 is 14 residues long. Per the germline V gene, CDR1 is SGHKS and CDR2 is YYEKEE (reference sequence). Trimming took off 4 bases at V and 13 bases at J, with 18 bases between the two ends. The CDR3 loop reads CASSRGGERLPLHF. CDR3 sequence (DNA): TGTGCCAGCAGCCGCGGCGGGGAACGACTCCCCCTCCACTTT.

The V call is TRBV6-1, the J call TRBJ1-1; D ambiguous. The V end lost 3 bases, the J end lost 3 bases, and 11 bases lay between the germline ends. The CDR3 runs to 14 residues. Germline CDR1 MNHNS, CDR2 SASEGT. The CDR3 spells CASSDFGGDTEAFF. DNA for the CDR3: TGTGCCAGCAGTGATTTTGGTGGAGACACTGAAGCTTTCTTT.

This rearrangement joins TRBV5-5 to TRBJ1-5; D is possibly TRBD1 (6 bases). CDR3 size: 15 residues. Looked up from germline, CDR1 is SGHKS and CDR2 is YYEKEE (reference sequence). Trimming took off 3 bases at V and 4 bases at J, with 14 bases between the two ends. Written as DNA, the CDR3 is TGTGCCAGCAGCTCCGAGGGGGGGCGGAATCAGCCCCAGCATTTT. Amino acids: CASSSEGGRNQPQHF.

The CDR3 nucleotides read TGTGCCACTCGCCCAAAGGGGGCAGGAGAAGCTTTCTTT. It specifies CATRPKGAGEAFF. The chain employs TRBV24-1 and TRBJ1-1; 7 nucleotides line up with TRBD1. Germline assignment: CDR1 KGHDR and CDR2 SFDVKD. CDR3 size: 13 residues. The ends lost 10 bases at V and 8 bases at J; junction bases unmatched: 12.

This clone has a handful of counts. The chain joins TRBV4-1 to TRBJ1-4; D might be TRBD1 (6 bases). CDR3 length: 16 residues. The germline gives CDR1 MGHRA, CDR2 YSYEKL. V was cut by 4 bases and J by 7 bases, with 19 bases left in between. CDR3 bases: TGCGCCAGCAGCCCCACGAGCGGGGGCGCAAGTGAAAAACTGTTTTTT. Translating it yields CASSPTSGGASEKLFF.

This chain joins TRBV7-8 and TRBJ2-5, with 10 nucleotides matching TRBD1. The CDR3 length is 15 residues. V lost 1 base and J lost 3; bases outside the gene matches: 2. The germline V gene has CDR1 SGHVS and CDR2 FQNEAQ. CDR3 loop: CASSLGGTGEETQYF. CDR3 in DNA: TGTGCCAGCAGCTTAGGGGGGACAGGGGAAGAGACCCAGTACTTC.

V and J are TRBV12-3 or TRBV12-4 and TRBJ1-1, with D possibly matching TRBD1 (5 bases). CDR3 length equals 12 residues. V lost 10 bases to trimming and J lost 4 bases, with 13 bases between them. The CDR3 coding sequence is TGTGCCACTGGGGGGGTTGCCACTGAAGCTTTCTTT. This codes for CATGGVATEAFF.

The chain recombines TRBV27 with TRBJ2-5, with TRBD1 matching 8 bases. CDR3 size: 13 residues. CDR1 and CDR2 from the germline V gene are MNHEY and SMNVEV (reference sequence). J gave up 7 bases and V 6 bases, and 7 bases lay outside the gene matches. The CDR3 DNA reads as TGTGCCAGCAGATTAACAGGGGGTGGGACCCAGTACTTC. It yields the protein CASRLTGGGTQYF.

This rearrangement joins TRBV10-3 to TRBJ1-2; no firm D call. This CDR3 spans 14 amino acids. Trimming left V 4 bases short and J 7 bases short, with 16 bases between. The germline V gene has CDR1 ENHRY and CDR2 SYGVKD. CDR3 nucleotide sequence: TGTGCCATCAGTGGTAAAGGACTCGGGAGTGGCTACACCTTC. Protein product: CAISGKGLGSGYTF.

The genes are TRBV23-1 and TRBJ1-2, with 9 bases that match TRBD1. TRBV23-1 is treated as an ORF (open reading frame) with a function not yet certain. V shed 7 bases, J shed 8 bases, and the junction held 2 bases outside the gene matches. The CDR3 spans 11 residues. The CDR3 DNA reads as TGCGCCAGCACCGGGACAGGGGGCTACACCTTC. It encodes CASTGTGGYTF.

The rearrangement links TRBV6-2 or TRBV6-3 to TRBJ1-2; 8 bases line up with TRBD1. V was clipped by 6 bases and J by 7 bases; unmatched bases: 7. Germline V gene data show CDR1 as MNHEY and CDR2 as SVGEGT. This CDR3 is built from 13 residues. The CDR3 region has the DNA TGTGCCAGCAGCCCCCAGGACAGGGTTGGCTACACCTTC. Protein: CASSPQDRVGYTF.

The chain joins TRBV19 to TRBJ1-2; D not certain. V lost 3 bases and J lost 6, with 14 bases in between. The V gene's germline CDR1 is LNHDA and CDR2 SQIVND (reference sequence). CDR3 length: 14 amino acids. CDR3: CASSMGSSLNGYTF. The CDR3 nucleotides are TGTGCCAGTAGTATGGGGAGCTCCCTTAATGGCTACACCTTC. Full variable domain (missing parts from reference TRBV19 and TRBJ1-2): DGGITQSPKYLFRKEGQNVTLSCEQNLNHDAMYWYRQDPGQGLRLIYYSQIVNDFQKGDIAEGYSVSREKKESFPLTVTSAQKNPTAFYLCASSMGSSLNGYTFGSGTRLTVV.

This chain uses TRBV7-2 with TRBJ1-5; D gene ambiguous. The CDR3 extends over 13 amino acids. Trimming pared 3 bases from V and 0 bases from J, leaving 3 bases between. Germline V lookup: CDR1 SGHTA, CDR2 FQGNSA. CDR3: CASSFYSNQPQHF. CDR3 nucleotides: TGTGCCAGCAGCTTCTATAGCAATCAGCCCCAGCATTTT.

The chain employs TRBV5-1 and TRBJ2-2, with D hard to call. This CDR3 region has 15 residues. V lost 1 base to trimming and J lost 1 base, with 8 bases between them. From germline, CDR1 is SGHRS and CDR2 YFSETQ. CDR3 region: CASSLLTGNTGELFF. CDR3 nucleotide sequence: TGCGCCAGCAGCTTGCTGACTGGGAACACCGGGGAGCTGTTTTTT.

The rearrangement links TRBV9 to TRBJ2-3; TRBD2 might be the D (5 bases). CDR3 length: 15 amino acids. Germline V gene lookup returns CDR1 SGDLS and CDR2 YYNGEE. V was pared by 3 bases and J by 2 bases, with 13 bases between. This CDR3 reads CASSASPGFTDTQYF. The CDR3 DNA is TGTGCCAGCAGCGCTTCCCCGGGGTTCACAGATACGCAGTATTTT.

The V call is TRBV9, the J call TRBJ1-1, with 8 bases aligning to TRBD1. V shed 3 bases and J 4 bases; nucleotides not matched to a gene: 8. This CDR3 is 15 amino acids long. CDR1 and CDR2 from the germline V gene are SGDLS and YYNGEE. The CDR3 sequence: CASSGSQGAPTEAFF. The CDR3 nucleotides read TGTGCCAGCAGCGGTAGTCAGGGGGCGCCCACTGAAGCTTTCTTT.

CDR3 DNA: TGTGCCAGCAGCCGACAGGGGGCCATCCCTGAAGCTTTCTTT. This sequence encodes CASSRQGAIPEAFF. The rearrangement uses TRBV2 and TRBJ1-1, with TRBD1 matching over 10 bases. Germline V gene data show CDR1 as SNHLY and CDR2 as FYNNEI. The J segment lost 6 bases and the V segment lost 6 bases, leaving 7 bases of the junction unmatched. The CDR3 is 14 amino acids.

This chain uses TRBV14 with TRBJ2-3, with TRBD2 identical over 8 bases. V lost 6 bases and J lost 2; bases outside the gene matches: 1. This CDR3 is built from 13 residues. CDR1 SGHDN and CDR2 FVKESK come from the germline V gene. The CDR3 here is CASSSGTTDTQYF. For the CDR3, the DNA is TGTGCCAGCAGTAGCGGGACCACAGATACGCAGTATTTT.

The chain carries TRBV24-1 and TRBJ2-3; D is perhaps TRBD1 (5 bases). From germline, CDR1 is KGHDR and CDR2 SFDVKD. This CDR3 is built from 16 residues. V shed 1 base and J shed 2 bases, with 12 bases lying between them. The CDR3 sequence: CATSDFRGTITDTQYF. The DNA for the CDR3 is TGTGCCACCAGTGATTTTAGGGGCACGATCACAGATACGCAGTATTTT.

V gene TRBV6-5 combines with J gene TRBJ1-1; maybe TRBD1 (6 bases). The CDR3 extends over 15 amino acids. CDR1 is MNHEY, CDR2 SVGAGI, per germline. With 7 bases removed from V and 1 base from J, the gap between germline ends came to 16 bases. CDR3 amino acids: CASTSGGAENTEAFF. CDR3 DNA: TGTGCCAGCACCTCCGGGGGGGCGGAGAACACTGAAGCTTTCTTT.